The 13 T cell receptor beta chains below were found in one sample sequenced in a study of cytomegalovirus exposure and HLA in healthy donors. In the PCR, 60 Vbeta and 13 Jbeta primers were used. Produced via immunoSEQ multiplex PCR; TCRdb's table is partial and in-frame only. The sample lists 150,000 to 200,000 clones; more than 75% were seen once. Material: PBMCs. Receptors originate from a woman aged 45-59 years in good health and CMV-seronegative.

The V and J genes are TRBV6-4 and TRBJ2-2; 9 bases align to TRBD1. This CDR3 region has 17 residues. With 5 bases clipped from V and 4 bases from J, the junction kept 11 bases outside the gene matches. Germline V gene data show CDR1 as MRHNA and CDR2 as SNTAGT. In DNA, the CDR3 is TGTGCCAGCAGTTTACTACCGGGACAGGGTGTCACCGGGGAGCTGTTTTTT. Translating gives CASSLLPGQGVTGELFF.

Written as DNA, the CDR3 is TGTGCCAGCAGCAACGAAATTACTATCTCCTACGAGCAGTACTTC. It yields the protein CASSNEITISYEQYF. The chain carries TRBV4-2 and TRBJ2-7; no reliable D call. CDR1 LGHNA and CDR2 YNFKEQ come from the germline V gene. Trimming removed 5 bases from V and 0 bases from J, with 14 bases in between. The CDR3 totals 15 residues.

CDR3 protein: CSVLDRGRSYEQYF. CDR3 in DNA: TGCAGCGTCCTAGACAGGGGGCGCTCCTACGAGCAGTACTTC. The chain couples TRBV29-1 to TRBJ2-7; 10 bases are shared with TRBD1. This CDR3 spans 14 amino acids. V shed 6 bases, J shed 0 bases, and the junction held 5 bases outside the gene matches. From germline, CDR1 is SQVTM and CDR2 ANQGSEA.

V and J are TRBV29-1 and TRBJ1-2, with TRBD1 as a possible D gene (6 bases). This CDR3 has 13 residues. Trimming cost V 4 bases and J 1 base, with 10 bases left between them. From germline, CDR1 is SQVTM and CDR2 ANQGSEA. The CDR3 DNA is TGCAGCGTTGCCCAACAGGGTAACTATGGCTACACCTTC. The encoded protein is CSVAQQGNYGYTF.

The CDR3 reads CASSFRAGSTGGTQYF. DNA for the CDR3: TGTGCCAGCAGCTTCCGAGCGGGGTCAACCGGGGGGACCCAGTACTTC. The chain has TRBV11-2 and TRBJ2-5, with 7 nucleotides matching TRBD2. The germline V gene encodes CDR1 SGHAT and CDR2 FQNNGV. The V and J ends lost 3 bases and 7 bases, in that order; junction bases with no gene match: 14. The CDR3 loop spans 16 amino acids.

The V call is TRBV9, the J call TRBJ2-4, with D maybe TRBD1 (7 bases). The germline V gene encodes CDR1 SGDLS and CDR2 YYNGEE. CDR3 length: 15 residues. V was pared by 0 bases and J by 7 bases, with 14 bases between. Here the CDR3 reads CASSVGGGGMNIQYF. CDR3 bases: TGTGCCAGCAGCGTAGGTGGAGGGGGCATGAACATTCAGTACTTC.

The count of this clone is one. The chain has TRBV2 and TRBJ2-5; D not resolved. V was shortened by 6 bases and J by 7 bases, with 15 bases between the two germline ends. Germline CDR1 SNHLY, CDR2 FYNNEI. This CDR3 has 13 amino acids. The DNA for the CDR3 is TGTGCCAGCAGGCCTGACCTAACGGGGACCCAGTACTTC. This sequence encodes CASRPDLTGTQYF. Full variable domain (missing parts from reference TRBV2 and TRBJ2-5): EPEVTQTPSHQVTQMGQEVILRCVPISNHLYFYWYRQILGQKVEFLVSFYNNEISEKSEIFDDQFSVERPDGSNFTLKIRSTKLEDSAMYFCASRPDLTGTQYFGPGTRLLVL.

The J gene is TRBJ1-2, the V gene TRBV28; TRBD1 might be the D (6 bases). The CDR3 runs to 13 residues. Germline loops: CDR1 MDHEN, CDR2 SYDVKM. V was shortened by 7 bases and J by 4 bases, with 13 bases between the two germline ends. The DNA for the CDR3 is TGTGCCAGCACCCGGACAGTTTTCTATGGCTACACCTTC. Translating gives CASTRTVFYGYTF.

CDR3 amino acids: CASSKGAGPGTGGSGGETQYF. CDR3 coding DNA: TGTGCCAGCAGCAAGGGAGCAGGTCCCGGGACAGGGGGTTCGGGCGGAGAGACCCAGTACTTC. The rearrangement joins TRBV21-1 to TRBJ2-5; the DNA was not compared with TRBD1, the D call given in the table. TRBV21-1 is a pseudogene segment. CDR3 length: 21 residues.

This clone was picked up a small number of times. The chain carries TRBV6-5 and TRBJ1-1; tentative D call: TRBD1 (5 bases). Deletions cut 0 bases from V and 1 base from J, with 12 bases between. This CDR3 spans 16 amino acids. From germline, CDR1 is MNHEY and CDR2 SVGAGI. CDR3 DNA: TGTGCCAGCAGTTACTCGATTTGGACAAAGAACACTGAAGCTTTCTTT. Residues: CASSYSIWTKNTEAFF.

This rearrangement joins TRBV18 to TRBJ2-3; 11 bases are a match to TRBD1. The CDR3 covers 17 residues. Germline CDR1 reads KGHSH; CDR2 reads LQKENI. After removal of 4 bases from V and 4 bases from J, the junction contained 10 bases not matched to a gene. CDR3 residues: CASSRARGTGGADTQYF. Here the CDR3 DNA reads TGTGCCAGCTCACGAGCCAGGGGGACAGGGGGAGCAGATACGCAGTATTTT.

The chain joins TRBV9 to TRBJ2-3; TRBD2 agrees at 10 bases. The ends lost 3 bases at V and 3 bases at J; junction bases unmatched: 7. The length of the CDR3 is 16 residues. The germline V gene encodes CDR1 SGDLS and CDR2 YYNGEE. The CDR3 bases are TGTGCCAGCAGCGCGATTATAGCGGGGGGTACAGATACGCAGTATTTT. Encoded protein: CASSAIIAGGTDTQYF.

The J gene is TRBJ2-1, the V gene TRBV7-3, with TRBD2 matching over 9 bases. The junction had 2 bases not matched to a gene; V was cut back by 2 bases and J by 9 bases. The CDR3 has 13 amino acids. Germline loops: CDR1 SGHTA, CDR2 FQGTGA. The CDR3 coding sequence is TGTGCCAGCAGCTTAGTACTAGCGGGTGAGCAGTTCTTC. Translating it yields CASSLVLAGEQFF.